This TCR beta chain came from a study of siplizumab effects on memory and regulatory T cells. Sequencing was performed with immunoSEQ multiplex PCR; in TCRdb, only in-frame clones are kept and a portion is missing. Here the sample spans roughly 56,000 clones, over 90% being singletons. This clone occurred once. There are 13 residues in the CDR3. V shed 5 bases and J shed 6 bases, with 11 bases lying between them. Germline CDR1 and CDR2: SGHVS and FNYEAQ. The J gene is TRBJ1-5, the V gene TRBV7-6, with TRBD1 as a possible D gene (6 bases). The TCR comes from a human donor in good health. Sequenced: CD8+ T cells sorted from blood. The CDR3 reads CASSDGGAQPQHF. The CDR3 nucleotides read TGTGCCAGCAGCGATGGGGGGGCTCAGCCCCAGCATTTT.